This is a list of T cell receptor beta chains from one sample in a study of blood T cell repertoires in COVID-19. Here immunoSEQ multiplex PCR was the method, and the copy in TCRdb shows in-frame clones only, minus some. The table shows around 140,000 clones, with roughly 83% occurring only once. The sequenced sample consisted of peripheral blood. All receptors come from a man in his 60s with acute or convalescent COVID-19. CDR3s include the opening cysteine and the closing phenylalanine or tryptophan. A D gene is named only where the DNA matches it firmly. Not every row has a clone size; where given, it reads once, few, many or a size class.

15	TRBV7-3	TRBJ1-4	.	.	CASSLTGQRNEKLFF	TGTGCCAGCAGCTTAACGGGGCAGCGTAATGAAAAACTGTTTTTT
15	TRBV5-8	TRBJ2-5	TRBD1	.	CASSLRDRDQETQYF	TGTGCCAGCAGCTTGCGGGACAGGGACCAAGAGACCCAGTACTTC
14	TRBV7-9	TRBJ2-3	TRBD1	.	CASSSKGQDLTQYF	TGTGCCAGCAGCTCGAAAGGACAGGATCTTACGCAGTATTTT
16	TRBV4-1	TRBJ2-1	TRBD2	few	CASSLGTSGLYNEQFF	TGCGCCAGCAGCCTTGGGACTAGCGGACTCTACAATGAGCAGTTCTTC
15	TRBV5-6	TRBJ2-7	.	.	CASSLVDLDRNEQYF	TGTGCCAGCAGCTTGGTAGACTTAGACCGGAACGAGCAGTACTTC
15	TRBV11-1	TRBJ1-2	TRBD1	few	CASSPGTGLWGGYTF	TGTGCCAGCAGCCCGGGGACAGGGCTATGGGGCGGCTACACCTTC
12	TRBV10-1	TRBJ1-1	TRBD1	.	CASSPGGTEAFF	TGCGCCAGCAGCCCAGGGGGAACTGAAGCTTTCTTT
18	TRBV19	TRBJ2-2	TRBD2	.	CASRLAGGVLLNTGELFF	TGTGCCAGTAGACTAGCGGGGGGCGTTCTACTGAACACCGGGGAGCTGTTTTTT
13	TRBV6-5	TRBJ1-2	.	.	CASSYFGGHGYTF	TGTGCCAGCAGTTACTTCGGGGGGCATGGCTACACCTTC
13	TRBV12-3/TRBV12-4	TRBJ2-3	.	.	CASSPQVGDTQYF	TGTGCCAGCAGTCCCCAGGTTGGAGATACGCAGTATTTT
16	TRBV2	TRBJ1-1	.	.	CANSEELIGGRTEAFF	TGTGCCAACAGTGAAGAATTGATCGGGGGACGCACTGAAGCTTTCTTT
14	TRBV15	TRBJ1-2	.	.	CATSRDQGSYGYTF	TGTGCCACCAGCAGAGATCAGGGTTCCTATGGCTACACCTTC
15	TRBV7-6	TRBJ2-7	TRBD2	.	CASSFGTSGRTEQYF	TGTGCCAGCAGTTTTGGGACTAGCGGGAGGACCGAGCAGTACTTC
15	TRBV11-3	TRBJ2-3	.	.	CASSARGGVADTQYF	TGTGCCAGCAGCGCGCGGGGAGGAGTGGCGGATACGCAGTATTTT